The next 7 T cell receptor beta chains were all read from a single sample in a study of beta chain features in type 1 diabetes. Reverse transcribing all isolated RNA meant expressed TCRB transcripts were sequenced. Measured with immunoSEQ multiplex PCR; TCRdb has only the in-frame clones, and not every one. Of almost 250,000 clones listed, 13% to 15% are singletons. The source material was naive CD4+ T cells from blood. The receptors derive from a woman aged 40 to 50 in good health.

This chain connects TRBV2 to TRBJ2-1, with D possibly being TRBD2 (5 bases). The CDR3 spans 15 residues. V lost 7 bases to trimming and J lost 5 bases, with 18 bases between them. Germline V gives CDR1 SNHLY, CDR2 FYNNEI. CDR3 nucleotide sequence: TGTGCCAGCACCCGGCTAGCCTCATCAAACAATGAGCAGTTCTTC. Amino acids: CASTRLASSNNEQFF.

The chain couples TRBV6-5 to TRBJ2-7; TRBD1 might be the D (6 bases). The germline V gene has CDR1 MNHEY and CDR2 SVGAGI. Deletions cut 10 bases from V and 6 bases from J, with 16 bases between. This CDR3 has 12 amino acids. This CDR3 is CATRREGGEQYF. DNA for the CDR3: TGTGCCACCCGACGGGAAGGGGGCGAGCAGTACTTC.

This clone occurred a few times. The chain is built from TRBV10-3 and TRBJ1-5; D might be TRBD1 (6 bases). The CDR3 spans 16 residues. V lost 4 bases and J lost 0, with 13 bases in between. CDR1 is ENHRY and CDR2 is SYGVKD in the germline V gene. This chain's CDR3 is CAISVQGFDSNQPQHF. In DNA, the CDR3 is TGTGCCATCAGTGTTCAGGGGTTCGATAGCAATCAGCCCCAGCATTTT.

The chain combines TRBV6-5 with TRBJ2-6; a weak D match, TRBD1 (5 bases). CDR1 is MNHEY, CDR2 SVGAGI, per germline. V gave up 3 bases and J gave up 3 bases, with 12 bases separating them. This CDR3 has 16 residues. CDR3 protein: CASSYQGAHGANVLTF. The CDR3 bases are TGTGCCAGCAGTTATCAAGGGGCCCATGGGGCCAACGTCCTGACTTTC.

This clone has just a few counts. In DNA, the CDR3 is TGTGCCAGCAGCACCACGGGGGGCGAGACCGGGGAGCTGTTTTTT. This encodes CASSTTGGETGELFF. The V call is TRBV6-5, the J call TRBJ2-2; TRBD2 might be the D (7 bases). In germline, CDR1 is MNHEY, CDR2 SVGAGI. Trimming took 6 bases from V and 5 from J, leaving 16 bases between them. The length of the CDR3 is 15 residues.

This clone was detected a few times. The chain combines TRBV18 with TRBJ1-1, with TRBD1 matching 7 bases. The CDR3 contains 15 residues. Losses at the gene ends were 2 bases for V and 4 bases for J; bases not matched to a gene: 7. Germline V gene data show CDR1 as KGHSH and CDR2 as LQKENI. CDR3 sequence: CASSPAQTGSTEAFF. DNA of the CDR3: TGTGCCAGCTCACCAGCCCAGACAGGGTCCACTGAAGCTTTCTTT.

This clone was counted only a few times. V is TRBV6-5 and J is TRBJ2-3, with TRBD1 matching 9 bases. V dropped 6 bases and J dropped 3; count of bases not matched to a gene: 7. This CDR3 comprises 15 residues. Germline CDR1 and CDR2: MNHEY and SVGAGI. The CDR3 DNA is TGTGCCAGCAGCGGGGTGGACAGGGGTACAGATACGCAGTATTTT. This sequence encodes CASSGVDRGTDTQYF.